This T cell receptor (beta chain) originates from a study of blood T cell repertoires in COVID-19. As for the study in general: The United States, Italy and Spain supplied acute and convalescent COVID-19 samples. From T cells, B-cell-depleted T cells, or PBMCs came the material, which was cDNA or gDNA.

In the study's own analysis: Using reference gene primer amplification, nucleated cell counts were estimated. Produced via immunoSEQ multiplex PCR; TCRdb's table is partial and in-frame only. The DNA was the basis for D and trimming; V, J and clone size are from that table. This sample carries under 250,000 clones, 86% of them seen once, and the ten largest clones take under 6.5%. The CDR3 loop spans 15 amino acids. Per the germline V gene, CDR1 is MDHEN and CDR2 is SYDVKM. Trimming shortened V by 7 bases and J by 3 bases, and 16 bases separated the two germline ends. Sequencing was done on a sample of peripheral blood. This TCR was recovered from a man in his fifties or sixties with acute or convalescent COVID-19. The chain uses TRBV28 and TRBJ2-1; TRBD2 is a possible D gene (6 bases). The DNA of the CDR3 is TGTGCCAGCACGCGTGGCGGGACCAACTACAATGAGCAGTTCTTC. Protein sequence: CASTRGGTNYNEQFF.